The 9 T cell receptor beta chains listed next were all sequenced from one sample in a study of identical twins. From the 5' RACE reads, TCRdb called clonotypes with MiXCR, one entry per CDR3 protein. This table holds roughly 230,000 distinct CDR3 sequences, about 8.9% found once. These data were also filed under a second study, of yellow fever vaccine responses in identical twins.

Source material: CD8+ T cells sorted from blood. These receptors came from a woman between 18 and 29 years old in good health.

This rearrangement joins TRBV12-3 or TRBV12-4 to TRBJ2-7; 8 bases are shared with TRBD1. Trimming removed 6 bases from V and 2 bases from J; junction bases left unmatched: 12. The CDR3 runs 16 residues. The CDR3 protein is CASSPDEMTGAYEQYF. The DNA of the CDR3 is TGTGCCAGCAGCCCAGACGAAATGACAGGGGCCTACGAGCAGTACTTC.

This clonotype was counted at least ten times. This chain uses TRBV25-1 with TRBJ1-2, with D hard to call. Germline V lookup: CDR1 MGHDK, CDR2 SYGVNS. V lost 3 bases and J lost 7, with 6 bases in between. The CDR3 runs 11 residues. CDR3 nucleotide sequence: TGTGCCAGCAGTGATCTAGTTGGCTACACCTTC. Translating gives CASSDLVGYTF.

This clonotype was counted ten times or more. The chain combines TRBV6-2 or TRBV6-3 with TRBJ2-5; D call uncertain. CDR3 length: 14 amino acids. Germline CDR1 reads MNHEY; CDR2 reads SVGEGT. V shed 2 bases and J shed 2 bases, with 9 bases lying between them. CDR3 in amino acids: CASSYRGRQETQYF. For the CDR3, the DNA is TGTGCCAGCAGTTACCGAGGCAGACAAGAGACCCAGTACTTC.

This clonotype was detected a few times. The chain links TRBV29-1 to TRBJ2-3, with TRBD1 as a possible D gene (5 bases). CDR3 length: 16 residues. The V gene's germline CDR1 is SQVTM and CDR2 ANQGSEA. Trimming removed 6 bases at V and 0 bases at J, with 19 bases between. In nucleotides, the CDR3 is TGCAGCGTCGCAGGGAATCCGGACCTGAGCACAGATACGCAGTATTTT. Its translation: CSVAGNPDLSTDTQYF.

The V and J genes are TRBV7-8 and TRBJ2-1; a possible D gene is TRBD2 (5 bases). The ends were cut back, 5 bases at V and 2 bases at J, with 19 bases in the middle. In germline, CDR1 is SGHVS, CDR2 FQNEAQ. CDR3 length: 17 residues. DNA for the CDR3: TGTGCCAGCAGCCGACCGAGTGTGGGAGCGACCTACAATGAGCAGTTCTTC. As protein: CASSRPSVGATYNEQFF.

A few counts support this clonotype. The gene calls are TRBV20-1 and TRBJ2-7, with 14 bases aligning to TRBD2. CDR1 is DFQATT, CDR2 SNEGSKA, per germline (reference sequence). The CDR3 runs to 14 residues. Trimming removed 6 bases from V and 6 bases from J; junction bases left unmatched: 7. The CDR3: CSAQPGLAGVEQYF. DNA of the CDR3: TGCAGTGCACAACCGGGACTAGCGGGGGTCGAGCAGTACTTC.

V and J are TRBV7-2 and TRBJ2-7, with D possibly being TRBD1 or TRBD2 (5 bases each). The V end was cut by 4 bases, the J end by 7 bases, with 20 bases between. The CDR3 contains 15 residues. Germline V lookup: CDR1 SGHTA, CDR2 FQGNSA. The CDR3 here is CASSSPRGVVLEQYF. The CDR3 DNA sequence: TGTGCCAGCAGCTCCCCCCGAGGGGTGGTATTAGAGCAGTACTTC.

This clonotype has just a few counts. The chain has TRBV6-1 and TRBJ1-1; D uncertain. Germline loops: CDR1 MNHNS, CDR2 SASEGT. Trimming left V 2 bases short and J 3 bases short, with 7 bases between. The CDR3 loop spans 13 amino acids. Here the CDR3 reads CASSELGYTEAFF. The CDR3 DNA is TGTGCCAGCAGTGAATTAGGCTACACTGAAGCTTTCTTT.

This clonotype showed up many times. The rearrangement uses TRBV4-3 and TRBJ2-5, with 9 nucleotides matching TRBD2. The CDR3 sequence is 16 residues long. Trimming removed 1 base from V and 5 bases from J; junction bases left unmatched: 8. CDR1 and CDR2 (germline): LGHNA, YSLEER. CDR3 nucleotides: TGCGCCAGCAGCCAAGTCCTAGGACTAGCGCAGGAGACCCAGTACTTC. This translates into CASSQVLGLAQETQYF.